Shown below are 15 T cell receptor beta chains from a single sample sequenced in a study of control samples from healthy donors and cancer patients. Assay used: immunoSEQ multiplex PCR; TCRdb lists only in-frame clones, some missing. The repertoire holds about 120,000 clones, with 80% to 90% as singletons. The sequencing input was PBMCs. These receptors all come from a woman aged 50 to 60 with colorectal cancer.

The chain carries TRBV27 and TRBJ1-5, with unresolved D. The V end was cut by 3 bases, the J end by 1 base, with 4 bases between. Germline CDR1 and CDR2: MNHEY and SMNVEV (reference sequence). The CDR3 is made up of 13 amino acids. Here the CDR3 reads CASSFSSNQPQHF. CDR3 nucleotides: TGTGCCAGCAGTTTTTCCAGCAATCAGCCCCAGCATTTT.

A remark on this clone: The sample carries other DNA sequences with the same CDR3. The chain uses TRBV21-1 and TRBJ1-5. TRBV21-1 is marked as a pseudogene. The CDR3 is made up of 17 amino acids. The CDR3 region has the DNA TGTGCCAGCAGCAAAGAAGTTAATGGGGTTAGCAATCAGCCCCAGCATTTT. Translated, it gives CASSKEVNGVSNQPQHF.

V gene TRBV9 combines with J gene TRBJ2-3; the match to TRBD2 covers 7 bases. From germline, CDR1 is SGDLS and CDR2 YYNGEE. J gave up 4 bases and V 0 bases, and 8 bases lay outside the gene matches. This CDR3 spans 16 amino acids. The CDR3 nucleotides are TGTGCCAGCAGCGTAGGGACGGGGGGTATGGCAGATACGCAGTATTTT. The encoded protein is CASSVGTGGMADTQYF. The variable domain in full, with the rest retrieved from reference TRBV9 and TRBJ2-3, is DSGVTQTPKHLITATGQRVTLRCSPRSGDLSVYWYQQSLDQGLQFLIQYYNGEERAKGNILERFSAQQFPDLHSELNLSSLELGDSALYFCASSVGTGGMADTQYFGPGTRLTVL.

This sequence joins TRBV19 and TRBJ2-1; no definite D call. V was cut by 1 base and J by 5 bases, with 12 bases left in between. Looked up from germline, CDR1 is LNHDA and CDR2 is SQIVND (reference sequence). The CDR3 totals 15 residues. For the CDR3, the DNA is TGTGCCAGTAGTATAGTTGGGTATCTCCACAATGAGCAGTTCTTC. Translation gives CASSIVGYLHNEQFF.

The rearrangement links TRBV27 to TRBJ1-3; D may be TRBD1 (5 bases). V lost 2 bases and J lost 2, with 7 bases in between. The germline CDR1 and CDR2 sequences are MNHEY and SMNVEV (reference sequence). The length of the CDR3 is 14 residues. The CDR3 bases are TGTGCCAGCAGTTTAGGGGGTCCTGGAAACACCATATATTTT. Its protein product is CASSLGGPGNTIYF.

This clone has more than one count but fewer than ten. J is TRBJ2-7 and V is TRBV9, with 9 bases that match TRBD2. The CDR3 has 15 residues. Unmatched junction bases numbered 4, after V lost 0 bases and J lost 3 bases. Germline loops: CDR1 SGDLS, CDR2 YYNGEE. The CDR3 DNA sequence: TGTGCCAGCAGCGTAGGTCCTAGCGGGATCTACGAGCAGTACTTC. It codes for CASSVGPSGIYEQYF.

CDR3: CASRNTGSYEQYF. Here the CDR3 DNA reads TGTGCCAGTAGAAATACAGGGTCCTACGAGCAGTACTTC. The chain joins TRBV19 to TRBJ2-7; possible D gene TRBD1, 6 bases. The V and J ends lost 6 bases and 1 base respectively, with 10 bases between them. The CDR3 runs to 13 residues. From germline, CDR1 is LNHDA and CDR2 SQIVND (reference sequence).

The sample holds a few counts of this clone. The rearrangement joins TRBV25-1 to TRBJ1-1; 9 bases match TRBD1. V was pared by 3 bases and J by 7 bases, with 9 bases of the junction left unmatched. The CDR3 is 15 residues long. Germline CDR1 reads MGHDK; CDR2 reads SYGVNS. CDR3 residues: CASSDWTQGALEAFF. The CDR3 DNA reads TGTGCCAGCAGTGATTGGACACAGGGGGCCCTTGAAGCTTTCTTT.

This chain joins TRBV3-1 (or the pseudogene TRBV3-2) and TRBJ2-1; TRBD2 agrees at 11 bases. The CDR3 is 15 amino acids. CDR1 LGHDT and CDR2 YNNKEL come from the germline V gene (reference sequence). V lost 5 bases and J lost 2; bases outside the gene matches: 2. In DNA form, the CDR3 reads TGTGCCAGCAGCTTAGCGGGGGGGCCCTACAATGAGCAGTTCTTC. It encodes CASSLAGGPYNEQFF.

The chain joins TRBV11-1 to TRBJ2-5; D is uncertain. The CDR3 has 12 residues. CDR1 and CDR2 (germline): SGHAT, FQDESV (reference sequence). V lost 4 bases, J lost 0 bases, and 3 bases lay in between. The CDR3 region is CASSSNQETQYF. Written as DNA, the CDR3 is TGTGCCAGCAGCTCAAACCAAGAGACCCAGTACTTC.

This chain links TRBV28 with TRBJ2-1, with TRBD2 as a possible D gene (5 bases). CDR1 and CDR2 from the germline V gene are MDHEN and SYDVKM. The CDR3 is 12 amino acids. The V end lost 6 bases, the J end lost 8 bases, and 11 bases lay between the germline ends. CDR3 residues: CASSPTRDEQFF. The CDR3, as DNA: TGTGCCAGCAGCCCCACTAGAGATGAGCAGTTCTTC.

This CDR3 reads CASSLNTPDRGYEQYF. The CDR3 DNA follows: TGTGCCAGCAGCTTAAATACTCCGGACAGGGGCTACGAGCAGTACTTC. The J gene is TRBJ2-7, the V gene TRBV7-8, with TRBD1 identical over 9 bases. Trimming cost V 2 bases and J 3 bases; bases outside gene matches: 8. The germline V gene has CDR1 SGHVS and CDR2 FQNEAQ. The CDR3 loop spans 16 amino acids. The entire variable domain, with the rest obtained from reference TRBV7-8 and TRBJ2-7, is as follows: GAGVSQSPRYKVAKRGQDVALRCDPISGHVSLFWYQQALGQGPEFLTYFQNEAQLDKSGLPSDRFFAERPEGSVSTLKIQRTQQEDSAVYLCASSLNTPDRGYEQYFGPGTRLTVT.

This clone was picked up one time. The genes are TRBV3-1 (or the pseudogene TRBV3-2) and TRBJ2-7; TRBD2 aligns across 12 bases. CDR1 is LGHDT and CDR2 is YNNKEL in the germline V gene (reference sequence). CDR3 length: 17 amino acids. Trimming cost V 0 bases and J 4 bases; bases outside gene matches: 7. CDR3 residues: CASSQDPSGRAGYEQYF. CDR3 DNA: TGTGCCAGCAGCCAAGATCCTAGCGGGAGGGCCGGGTACGAGCAGTACTTC.

The CDR3 sequence is CASQGLGQPQHF. In DNA, the CDR3 is TGTGCCAGCCAGGGGTTGGGACAGCCCCAGCATTTT. The rearrangement joins TRBV28 to TRBJ1-5; D perhaps matches TRBD1 (6 bases). The V and J ends lost 8 bases and 7 bases respectively, with 12 bases between them. The length of the CDR3 is 12 residues. Germline CDR1 MDHEN, CDR2 SYDVKM.

This rearrangement joins TRBV3-1 (or the pseudogene TRBV3-2) to TRBJ1-5, with D unresolved. The germline CDR1 and CDR2 sequences are LGHDT and YNNKEL (reference sequence). The CDR3 covers 15 residues. Between the trimmed V and J ends, which lost 1 base and 1 base, there was a span of 8 bases. CDR3 DNA sequence: TGTGCCAGCAGCCAAGGCCAGAGGAGCAATCAGCCCCAGCATTTT. Protein product: CASSQGQRSNQPQHF.